A single sample gave rise to the 13 T cell receptor beta chains below, sequenced in a study of blood T cell repertoires in COVID-19. Generated by immunoSEQ multiplex PCR, the TCRdb table keeps only in-frame clones and is missing some. The sample lists approximately 70,000 clones; about 91% were seen once. Sequencing was carried out using peripheral blood. These receptors were obtained from a woman between 50 and 59 years old with acute or convalescent COVID-19.

V usage is TRBV19 and J usage is TRBJ1-3; maybe TRBD1 (5 bases). Trimming shortened V by 5 bases and J by 0 bases, and 11 bases separated the two germline ends. In germline, CDR1 is LNHDA, CDR2 SQIVND (reference sequence). This CDR3 has 15 amino acids. The DNA for the CDR3 is TGTGCCAGTAGTGGAGGGGCCTCCTCTGGAAACACCATATATTTT. This encodes CASSGGASSGNTIYF.

The chain has TRBV5-4 and TRBJ1-6, with 8 bases matching TRBD1. CDR1 is SGHNT, CDR2 YYREEE, per germline (reference sequence). Trimming at V came to 0 bases and at J to 7 bases, leaving 6 bases not matched to a gene. The CDR3 contains 16 residues. DNA for the CDR3: TGTGCCAGCAGCTTGGGACAGGGGACGGGGAATTCACCCCTCCACTTT. This codes for CASSLGQGTGNSPLHF.

The gene calls are TRBV11-2 and TRBJ2-3; 7 bases map to TRBD1. Germline CDR1 reads SGHAT; CDR2 reads FQNNGV. The V gene end was trimmed by 5 bases and the J gene end by 5 bases; junction bases not matched to a gene: 7. The length of the CDR3 is 14 residues. The CDR3 DNA sequence: TGTGCCAGCAGCCAGGGACAGCCAAGAGATACGCAGTATTTT. Translation gives CASSQGQPRDTQYF. Based on the CDR3 plus reference TRBV11-2 and TRBJ2-3, the full variable domain is EAGVAQSPRYKIIEKRQSVAFWCNPISGHATLYWYQQILGQGPKLLIQFQNNGVVDDSQLPKDRFSAERLKGVDSTLKIQPAKLEDSAVYLCASSQGQPRDTQYFGPGTRLTVL.

In its sample, this clone was seen a few times. V usage is TRBV13 and J usage is TRBJ2-2; D possibly corresponds to TRBD2 (5 bases). The length of the CDR3 is 16 residues. Trimming left V 5 bases short and J 4 bases short, with 17 bases between. CDR1 is PRHDT and CDR2 is FYEKMQ in the germline V gene (reference sequence). Here the CDR3 DNA reads TGTGCCAGCAGCGAGGGCTCTCGCGTGTTCACCGGGGAGCTGTTTTTT. Protein: CASSEGSRVFTGELFF.

The chain carries TRBV5-1 and TRBJ1-1, with unresolved D. Per the germline V gene, CDR1 is SGHRS and CDR2 is YFSETQ. The germline V and J ends were trimmed by 0 bases and 2 bases, with 8 bases remaining between them. CDR3 length equals 14 residues. The CDR3 protein is CASSLDGTNTEAFF. The CDR3 region has the DNA TGCGCCAGCAGCTTGGACGGTACCAACACTGAAGCTTTCTTT.

V gene TRBV2 combines with J gene TRBJ2-1; 10 bases match TRBD2. This CDR3 has 15 residues. V lost 1 base to trimming and J lost 7 bases; unmatched junction nucleotides: 4. Germline V CDR1 and CDR2: SNHLY, FYNNEI. CDR3 bases: TGTGCCAGCAGTGAAGTCGAAGCGGGAGGGAATGAGCAGTTCTTC. This encodes CASSEVEAGGNEQFF.

V gene TRBV5-4 combines with J gene TRBJ1-3, with 7 bases identical to TRBD1. The CDR3 extends over 16 amino acids. V gave up 4 bases and J gave up 0 bases; unmatched junction bases: 7. Germline-derived CDR1 and CDR2 are SGHNT and YYREEE (reference sequence). The CDR3 loop reads CASSQGQAFSGNTIYF. The CDR3, as DNA: TGTGCCAGCAGCCAAGGACAGGCGTTCTCTGGAAACACCATATATTTT.

The chain has TRBV7-2 and TRBJ1-3, with D possibly matching TRBD1 (5 bases). The CDR3 length is 14 residues. V lost 5 bases and J lost 0, with 8 bases in between. CDR1 is SGHTA and CDR2 is FQGNSA in the germline V gene. The CDR3 region is CASSDRASGNTIYF. The CDR3, as DNA: TGTGCCAGCAGCGACAGAGCCTCTGGAAACACCATATATTTT.

The rearrangement uses TRBV6-2 or TRBV6-3 and TRBJ1-5; D is possibly TRBD1 (6 bases). The length of the CDR3 is 14 residues. Germline V gives CDR1 MNHEY, CDR2 SVGEGT. V gave up 5 bases and J gave up 7 bases, with 15 bases separating them. DNA for the CDR3: TGTGCCAGCAGTCCAACGCAGGGGCACCAGCCCCAGCATTTT. It yields the protein CASSPTQGHQPQHF.

This chain joins TRBV12-3 or TRBV12-4 and TRBJ1-1, with 7 bases fitting TRBD1. The CDR3 contains 12 residues. Losses at the gene ends were 2 bases for V and 10 bases for J; bases not matched to a gene: 4. This CDR3 is CASSLRQGAAFF. CDR3 nucleotides: TGTGCCAGCAGTTTACGACAGGGAGCAGCTTTCTTT.

The CDR3 DNA reads as TGCGCCAGCAGCCCGGGTCAAATTAGTGGCAATGAGCAGTTCTTC. Protein product: CASSPGQISGNEQFF. The chain links TRBV5-1 to TRBJ2-1; D is unclear. Trimming shortened V by 4 bases and J by 6 bases, and 17 bases separated the two germline ends. CDR1 and CDR2 (germline): SGHRS, YFSETQ. There are 15 residues in the CDR3.

The chain is built from TRBV23-1 and TRBJ1-6; D call uncertain. TRBV23-1 is assigned to the ORF class and has an uncertain function. The V end lost 3 bases, the J end lost 0 bases, and 15 bases lay between the germline ends. This CDR3 comprises 18 residues. The CDR3 nucleotides are TGCGCCAGCAGTCACCTAACGGTCAAAAGCTCCTATAATTCACCCCTCCACTTT. It is translated as CASSHLTVKSSYNSPLHF.

The chain employs TRBV28 and TRBJ1-6; D is ambiguous. The CDR3 totals 15 residues. Trimming left V 4 bases short and J 5 bases short, with 12 bases between. Germline lookup yields CDR1 MDHEN and CDR2 SYDVKM. The CDR3, as DNA: TGTGCCAGCAGTTCCAGAGGGCGCGATAATTCACCCCTCCACTTT. Translating it yields CASSSRGRDNSPLHF.